The sequence of this T cell receptor (beta chain) was determined in a study of shared clonotypes between healthy human individuals. Study background: Each donor's CD8 memory used one plate, CD8 naive two, each CD4 subset three. The study, taken as a whole, reports: Among non-shared clonotypes, generation probabilities were lower than among those shared by all four donors.

Germline values: CDR1 SGHNT, CDR2 YYREEE (reference sequence). Trimming took off 7 bases at V and 9 bases at J, with 11 bases between the two ends. This CDR3 spans 11 amino acids. For sorted subsets, 150 to 200 ng DNA per replicate equaled 30,000 or so T cell genomes. Repertoires were generated with immunoSEQ multiplex PCR, while TCRdb's copy carries only in-frame clones and drops some. Altogether hundreds of thousands of clones are present, around 73% being singletons, with the ten largest covering 1.5% to 2%. On this clone itself: Its antigen is undetermined.

Researchers partitioned CD4+ cells into CD45RA+ naive and CD45RA-negative memory subsets. This TCR was recovered from a woman aged 25 to 45 in good health. The chain recombines TRBV5-4 with TRBJ2-1; D perhaps matches TRBD2 (5 bases). Sequences were obtained from memory CD4+ T cells sorted from blood. Subset indicated: CD45RA-negative fraction. The CDR3 sequence: CASQRSGEQFF. In DNA form, the CDR3 reads TGTGCCAGCCAGCGGAGCGGTGAGCAGTTCTTC. Full variable domain (outside the CDR3, taken from reference TRBV5-4 and TRBJ2-1): ETGVTQSPTHLIKTRGQQVTLRCSSQSGHNTVSWYQQALGQGPQFIFQYYREEENGRGNFPPRFSGLQFPNYSSELNVNALELDDSALYLCASQRSGEQFFGPGTRLTVL.